This record covers a single TCR beta chain. Sequencing was performed with immunoSEQ multiplex PCR; in TCRdb, only in-frame clones are kept and a portion is missing. The table records about 43,000 clones, approximately 86% of them present only once. In germline, CDR1 is SGHAT, CDR2 FQNNGV. The CDR3 contains 15 residues. The V segment lost 4 bases and the J segment 2 bases; nucleotides outside the gene matches: 7. This entry comes from a study of OX40 agonist ivuxolimab in advanced cancers. About the research overall: As their treatment, patients were administered ivuxolimab, an agonistic anti-OX40 (CD134) antibody. The dose-escalation cohort had hepatocellular carcinoma, melanoma, renal cell or head and neck cancer. Prior checkpoint blockade (anti-PD-1, anti-PD-L1 or anti-CTLA-4) was permitted; around 37% had it.

The clonotype comes from an adult with an advanced solid tumor such as melanoma, head and neck, liver or kidney cancer. Sequences were derived from CD4+ or CD8+ T cells sorted from blood, sampled in a trial of the OX40 agonist ivuxolimab. V gene TRBV11-2 combines with J gene TRBJ2-5, with 7 positions matching TRBD1. The CDR3 coding sequence is TGTGCCAGCAGCTCCCTTAGGGGGCGACAAGAGACCCAGTACTTC. This encodes CASSSLRGRQETQYF.